The entry that follows covers one TCR beta chain sequence. The target antigen is unknown. Cultured CD4+ T cell DNA underwent sequencing with the Oncomine TCR Beta short-read assay. Each CDR3 protein gets one entry after TCRdb re-called the PCR reads with MiXCR. This table holds 9,500 to 15,000 distinct CDR3 sequences, 50% found once. Treatment of the sample: roughly ten-day PBMC culture with coronavirus spike peptide pools or control peptides (ViraFEST assay). TCR sequencing followed the expansion of antigen-specific T cells with peptide pools in ViraFEST. US Alpha, Beta and Delta variants postdated the positive PCR dates, which ran from March to December 2020. This entry belongs to a study of vaccination and CD4 T cells after COVID-19. Across the whole study: According to the study, participants were given two doses of BNT162b2 or mRNA-1273 vaccine.

Broader study findings: Counts of SARS-CoV-2-reactive clonotypes had a median that went from around 20 to 38, a nonsignificant change.

V shed 7 bases, J shed 5 bases, and the junction held 10 bases outside the gene matches. The CDR3 covers 14 residues. Germline CDR1 LNHDA, CDR2 SQIVND (reference sequence). The chain couples TRBV19 to TRBJ2-5; TRBD2 matches at 7 bases. The source is a human donor who had recovered from COVID-19. Sequencing was carried out using CD4+ T cells from blood, cultured in vitro. The CDR3 region has the DNA TGTGCCAGTATGTCTCGAGGGACTATGGAGACCCAGTACTTC. This encodes CASMSRGTMETQYF.